This is a list of T cell receptor beta chains from one sample in a study of T cells in Graves' hyperthyroidism and ophthalmopathy. TCRdb itself ran the multiplex PCR reads through MiXCR, one entry per CDR3 protein. The repertoire holds 750,000 to 900,000 distinct CDR3 sequences, over 35% seen once, with over 8% in the top ten. The sequenced sample was blood. Receptors originate from a man aged 18 to 30 with Graves' hyperthyroidism. The CDR3 runs from the conserved cysteine through the conserved F or W. The D gene is left open where the match is weak. Not every row has a clone size; where given, it reads once, few, many or a size class.

j_call cdr3_length clone_size v_call d_call cdr3_nt cdr3_aa
TRBJ1-6 14 many TRBV7-9 NA TGTGCCAGCAGTCCCCGTGGAGGGAATTCACCCCTCCACTTT CASSPRGGNSPLHF
TRBJ1-4 14 many TRBV7-2 NA TGTGCCAGCAGACAGGGAGGCACTAATGAAAAACTGTTTTTT CASRQGGTNEKLFF
TRBJ1-2 15 NA TRBV20-1 NA TGCAGTGCTAGAGATCCCCTTGTGGCAGGGAGCGGCTACACCTTC CSARDPLVAGSGYTF
TRBJ1-1 17 NA TRBV6-5 TRBD1 TGTGCCAGCAGTTACTTACCAGACGGGACAGGGCACACTGAAGCTTTCTTT CASSYLPDGTGHTEAFF
TRBJ2-7 14 NA TRBV3-1 NA TGTGCCAGCAGCCAAGATCCAGGCGGCAACGAGCAGTACTTC CASSQDPGGNEQYF
TRBJ2-7 15 NA TRBV2 NA TGTGCCAGCAGTGAGACAGGACTAGAGGCTTACGAGCAGTACTTC CASSETGLEAYEQYF
TRBJ1-2 12 many TRBV2 NA TGTGCCAGCAGTCGACCGTCCTATGGCTACACCTTC CASSRPSYGYTF
TRBJ2-7 13 NA TRBV5-1 NA TGCGCCACCTCACCACAGGGAGGTAACGAGCAGTACTTC CATSPQGGNEQYF
TRBJ1-6 15 many TRBV7-6 NA TGTGCCAGCAGCTTGGTTTCGGGGTATAATTCACCCCTCCACTTT CASSLVSGYNSPLHF
TRBJ2-2 15 many TRBV5-1 NA TGTGCCAGCAGCTCCGGGACCACGAACACCGGGGAGCTGTTTTTT CASSSGTTNTGELFF
TRBJ1-2 12 NA TRBV4-2 TRBD1 TGTGCCAGCAGCCGAGGACAGGGGGTTCACACCTTC CASSRGQGVHTF
TRBJ1-1 13 many TRBV20-1 NA TGCAGTGCTAGAGACAGGGTGAACACTGAAGCTTTCTTT CSARDRVNTEAFF
TRBJ1-1 14 NA TRBV5-4 TRBD1 TGTGCCAGCAGCTTGGGACAGGGGATTGCTGAAGCTTTCTTT CASSLGQGIAEAFF
TRBJ1-1 18 NA TRBV10-2 NA TGCGCCAGCAGTGAGCCCGTCGGGGTACCTTTAATGAACACTGAAGCTTTCTTT CASSEPVGVPLMNTEAFF
TRBJ1-1 14 NA TRBV20-1 NA TGCAGTGCGCGCCGCTCTATCAGGGGCAATGAAGCTTTCTTT CSARRSIRGNEAFF
TRBJ1-4 14 NA TRBV9 NA TGTGCCAGCAGCGTAGAGGGGATTAATGAAAAACTGTTTTTT CASSVEGINEKLFF
TRBJ1-1 14 many TRBV19 NA TGTGCCAGTAGTTTCGTCAGGGGGAACACTGAAGCTTTCTTT CASSFVRGNTEAFF
TRBJ2-5 15 NA TRBV4-1 NA TGCGCCAGCAGCCAAGAACCGGGACTCGCCGAGACCCAGTACTTC CASSQEPGLAETQYF
TRBJ1-1 14 NA TRBV4-3 NA TGCGCCAGCAGCCACGCTACAGGGTCCACTGAAGCTTTCTTT CASSHATGSTEAFF
TRBJ2-7 16 NA TRBV5-5 TRBD2 TGTGCCAGCAGCTTGGCCGGGACTAGCGGCTACTACGAGCAGTACTTC CASSLAGTSGYYEQYF
TRBJ2-7 13 once TRBV5-1 TRBD1 TGCGCCCCCAGGGGTCAGGGGGCCTACGAGCAGTACTTC CAPRGQGAYEQYF
TRBJ1-1 14 many TRBV29-1 NA TGCAGCGGGAGGGAGGTTCAATGGAACACTGAAGCTTTCTTT CSGREVQWNTEAFF
TRBJ1-2 17 few TRBV5-8 TRBD1 TGTGCCAGCAGCTTGGGCCCCGACAGGGTATGGAACTATGGCTACACCTTC CASSLGPDRVWNYGYTF
TRBJ1-2 12 NA TRBV29-1 NA TGCAGCGTCCCCCTCTGGGGCTATGGCTACACCTTC CSVPLWGYGYTF
TRBJ1-1 16 few TRBV9 NA TGTGCCAGCAGCGTAAAGCCCTCAGGGGTGAACACTGAAGCTTTCTTT CASSVKPSGVNTEAFF
TRBJ1-2 14 NA TRBV5-4 TRBD1 TGTGCCAGCAGCAGAGGACAGGGAGGACATGGCTACACCTTC CASSRGQGGHGYTF
TRBJ1-1 16 NA TRBV11-2 NA TGTGCCAGCAGCTCCAGACAGGAAGACATGAACACTGAAGCTTTCTTT CASSSRQEDMNTEAFF
TRBJ1-3 11 few TRBV6-5 NA TGTGCCAGCATTTCATTCGACACCATATATTTT CASISFDTIYF
TRBJ1-1 15 NA TRBV12-3/TRBV12-4 NA TGTGCCAGCAGCCCGGGACGGGCGACGAACACTGAAGCTTTCTTT CASSPGRATNTEAFF
TRBJ2-7 16 NA TRBV2 TRBD2 TGTGCCAGCAGCCACACGATCTCCGGGACTAGCTACGAGCAGTACTTC CASSHTISGTSYEQYF
TRBJ1-5 18 NA TRBV10-3 NA TGTGCCAGCTCACCAGAAGGACATCTACAATATAGCAATCAGCCCCAGCATTTT CASSPEGHLQYSNQPQHF